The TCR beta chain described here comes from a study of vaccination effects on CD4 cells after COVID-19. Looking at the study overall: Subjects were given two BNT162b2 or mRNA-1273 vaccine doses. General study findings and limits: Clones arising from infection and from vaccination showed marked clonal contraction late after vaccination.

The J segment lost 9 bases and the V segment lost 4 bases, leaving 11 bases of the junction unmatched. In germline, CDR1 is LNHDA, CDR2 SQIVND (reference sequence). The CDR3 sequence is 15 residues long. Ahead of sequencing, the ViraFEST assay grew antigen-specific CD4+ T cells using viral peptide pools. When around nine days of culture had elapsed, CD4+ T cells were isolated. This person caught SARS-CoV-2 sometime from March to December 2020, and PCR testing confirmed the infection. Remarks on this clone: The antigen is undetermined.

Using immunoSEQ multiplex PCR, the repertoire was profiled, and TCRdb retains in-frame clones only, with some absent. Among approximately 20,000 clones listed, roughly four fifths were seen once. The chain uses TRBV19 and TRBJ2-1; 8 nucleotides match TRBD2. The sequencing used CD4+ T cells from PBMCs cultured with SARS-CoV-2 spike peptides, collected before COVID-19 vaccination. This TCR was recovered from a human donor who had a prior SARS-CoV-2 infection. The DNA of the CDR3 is TGTGCCAGTAGTAAAGGGATACGGGGGGGCCTTGAGCAGTTCTTC. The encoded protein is CASSKGIRGGLEQFF.